The 27 T cell receptor beta chains below were found in one sample sequenced in a study of T-cell memory formation after mild COVID-19. MiXCR, run by TCRdb on the 5' RACE reads, gives a single entry per CDR3 protein. This sample has 410,000 or so distinct CDR3 sequences, with about 25% found just once. Sample: PBMCs or a T cell subset sorted from them (not recorded which). The source of these receptors is an adult woman who had mild COVID-19 (a few samples of this study predate the infection). Cell type and time point are not known.

The gene calls are TRBV6-6 and TRBJ1-1; no firm D call. The V gene's germline CDR1 is MNHNY and CDR2 SVGAGI (reference sequence). Trimming left V 0 bases short and J 1 base short, with 6 bases between. The CDR3 is 14 residues long. The CDR3 sequence is CASSYSRPNTEAFF. The CDR3 DNA reads TGTGCCAGCAGTTACTCGAGGCCGAACACTGAAGCTTTCTTT.

The chain is built from TRBV7-6 and TRBJ2-7, with 8 nucleotides matching TRBD1. V lost 5 bases and J lost 4; bases outside the gene matches: 10. There are 15 residues in the CDR3. The germline V gene has CDR1 SGHVS and CDR2 FNYEAQ. This CDR3 is CASSPRAGGEYEQYF. CDR3 in DNA: TGTGCCAGCAGCCCCCGGGCAGGGGGCGAATACGAGCAGTACTTC.

The V gene is TRBV7-2, the J gene TRBJ1-1; no definite D call. This CDR3 has 11 residues. V was clipped by 5 bases and J by 10 bases, with 11 bases between them. The V gene's germline CDR1 is SGHTA and CDR2 FQGNSA. The CDR3 nucleotides read TGTGCCAGCAGCATTTACCGGGGAGCTTTCTTT. Protein sequence: CASSIYRGAFF.

This chain connects TRBV5-1 to TRBJ2-5; 7 nucleotides agree with TRBD1. The CDR3 sequence is 13 residues long. Per the germline V gene, CDR1 is SGHRS and CDR2 is YFSETQ. Trimming cost V 4 bases and J 5 bases; bases outside gene matches: 5. The CDR3: CASSRDSRETQYF. CDR3 DNA sequence: TGCGCCAGCAGCAGGGACAGTCGGGAGACCCAGTACTTC.

This sequence joins TRBV6-5 and TRBJ1-1, with D hard to call. Trimming took 8 bases from V and 3 from J, leaving 7 bases between them. This CDR3 contains 11 residues. CDR1 and CDR2 (germline): MNHEY, SVGAGI. CDR3 loop: CASAQDTEAFF. CDR3 DNA: TGTGCCAGCGCCCAAGACACTGAAGCTTTCTTT.

This rearrangement joins TRBV4-1 to TRBJ1-2, with D hard to call. Per germline, CDR1 MGHRA and CDR2 YSYEKL. V shed 7 bases and J shed 0 bases, with 18 bases lying between them. The CDR3 consists of 16 residues. The CDR3 DNA sequence: TGCGCCAGCACCCCTGAGCGAGGGTCAGCTAACTATGGCTACACCTTC. It is translated as CASTPERGSANYGYTF.

This clonotype was picked up a small number of times. This chain links TRBV28 with TRBJ1-2; no clear D gene. Between the trimmed V and J ends, which lost 4 bases and 5 bases, there was a span of 11 bases. CDR1 MDHEN and CDR2 SYDVKM come from the germline V gene. The CDR3 runs to 13 residues. In nucleotides, the CDR3 is TGTGCCAGCAGTTCGGACGGCTATTATGGCTACACCTTC. This gives the protein CASSSDGYYGYTF.

The chain carries TRBV7-3 and TRBJ2-2; D is perhaps TRBD1 or TRBD2 (6 bases each). This CDR3 is built from 15 residues. Germline V gene sequence: CDR1 SGHTA, CDR2 FQGTGA. The V end lost 5 bases, the J end lost 7 bases, and 17 bases lay between the germline ends. This chain's CDR3 is CASSPLPEGVGELFF. In DNA form, the CDR3 reads TGTGCCAGCAGCCCGTTGCCGGAGGGGGTCGGGGAGCTGTTTTTT.

The chain joins TRBV30 to TRBJ1-1, with D uncertain. The V gene lost 0 bases and the J gene lost 1 base, with 6 bases spanning the gap. Germline loops: CDR1 GTSNPN, CDR2 SVGIG (reference sequence). The CDR3 runs 13 residues. The CDR3 loop is CAWSVDPNTEAFF. In DNA, the CDR3 is TGTGCCTGGAGTGTAGACCCGAACACTGAAGCTTTCTTT.

This clonotype was counted between two and nine times. This rearrangement joins TRBV6-2 or TRBV6-3 to TRBJ2-5; 7 nucleotides agree with TRBD2. The CDR3 loop spans 16 amino acids. CDR1 MNHEY and CDR2 SVGEGT come from the germline V gene. Trimming removed 7 bases from V and 2 bases from J; junction bases left unmatched: 13. The DNA of the CDR3 is TGTGCCAGCAACGGGCTAGCGGAACAATTGCAAGAGACCCAGTACTTC. Translated, it gives CASNGLAEQLQETQYF.

This clonotype was picked up a small number of times. This chain links TRBV7-9 with TRBJ1-4; D remains unclear. The CDR3 loop spans 15 amino acids. V lost 0 bases and J lost 8, with 13 bases in between. Germline CDR1 reads SEHNR; CDR2 reads FQNEAQ (reference sequence). The CDR3 DNA is TGTGCCAGCAGCTTAGCGGCGGTCGGAAGGGAAAAACTGTTTTTT. The encoded protein is CASSLAAVGREKLFF.

This clonotype has just a few counts. This chain joins TRBV20-1 and TRBJ1-2; weak D call: TRBD1 (5 bases). The CDR3 covers 13 residues. V was trimmed by 4 bases and J by 2 bases, leaving 11 bases between them. CDR1 is DFQATT, CDR2 SNEGSKA, per germline (reference sequence). The CDR3 spells CSAKPGWNYGYTF. CDR3 sequence (DNA): TGCAGTGCTAAACCAGGGTGGAACTATGGCTACACCTTC.

This clonotype came up many times. The chain couples TRBV2 to TRBJ2-3; D uncertain. The CDR3 has 13 amino acids. The germline V and J ends were trimmed by 6 bases and 4 bases, with 11 bases remaining between them. Germline CDR1 is SNHLY and CDR2 is FYNNEI. The CDR3: CASRRIEADTQYF. Here the CDR3 DNA reads TGTGCCAGCAGGAGGATAGAAGCAGATACGCAGTATTTT.

The chain carries TRBV7-8 and TRBJ2-3; D uncertain. The CDR3 is 16 residues long. The germline V gene encodes CDR1 SGHVS and CDR2 FQNEAQ. Trimming took off 1 base at V and 0 bases at J, with 11 bases between the two ends. CDR3 amino acids: CASSLGLEFSTDTQYF. The CDR3 nucleotides are TGTGCCAGCAGCTTAGGTCTCGAGTTTAGCACAGATACGCAGTATTTT.

This clonotype came up a few times. The J gene is TRBJ2-2, the V gene TRBV6-6, with 7 bases identical to TRBD2. Germline V lookup: CDR1 MNHNY, CDR2 SVGAGI (reference sequence). The CDR3 sequence is 20 residues long. V was clipped by 0 bases and J by 3 bases; unmatched bases: 16. CDR3 in amino acids: CASSYSEGWGEGRDTGELFF. The CDR3 DNA follows: TGTGCCAGCAGTTACTCCGAAGGTTGGGGGGAGGGAAGAGACACCGGGGAGCTGTTTTTT.

The chain carries TRBV7-2 and TRBJ2-7; weak D call: TRBD2 (6 bases). The CDR3 consists of 17 residues. The germline V and J ends were trimmed by 0 bases and 1 base, with 16 bases remaining between them. Germline V gives CDR1 SGHTA, CDR2 FQGNSA. This CDR3 reads CASSLAIGGAGSYEQYF. The CDR3 DNA is TGTGCCAGCAGCTTAGCGATCGGGGGAGCAGGGTCCTACGAGCAGTACTTC.

The chain carries TRBV6-5 and TRBJ2-5; TRBD1 or TRBD2 may be the D gene (7 bases each). CDR3 length: 15 residues. Germline V lookup: CDR1 MNHEY, CDR2 SVGAGI. The V end lost 2 bases, the J end lost 6 bases, and 16 bases lay between the germline ends. This CDR3 reads CASSYRGGGGKTQYF. The CDR3 DNA is TGTGCCAGCAGTTACCGGGGAGGGGGCGGAAAGACCCAGTACTTC.

This clonotype was detected only a few times. This rearrangement joins TRBV12-3 or TRBV12-4 to TRBJ1-1; D unclear. There are 12 residues in the CDR3. V was shortened by 2 bases and J by 3 bases, with 4 bases between the two germline ends. The CDR3 loop reads CASSLFYTEAFF. The DNA for the CDR3 is TGTGCCAGCAGTTTATTCTACACTGAAGCTTTCTTT.

V usage is TRBV7-2 and J usage is TRBJ2-5; no reliable D call. Looked up from germline, CDR1 is SGHTA and CDR2 is FQGNSA. This CDR3 is 16 amino acids long. Trimming took 1 base from V and 2 from J, leaving 14 bases between them. CDR3 DNA: TGTGCCAGCAGCTTAGTTAATGCTCCTCTACAAGAGACCCAGTACTTC. It specifies CASSLVNAPLQETQYF.

The chain couples TRBV6-5 to TRBJ2-5; perhaps TRBD2 as D (5 bases). Germline CDR1 reads MNHEY; CDR2 reads SVGAGI. V shed 0 bases and J shed 0 bases, with 11 bases lying between them. The length of the CDR3 is 16 residues. The DNA of the CDR3 is TGTGCCAGCAGTTACTCCGGCGAAGCGGACCAAGAGACCCAGTACTTC. It yields the protein CASSYSGEADQETQYF.

The chain has TRBV7-9 and TRBJ2-7; 8 bases fit TRBD1. This CDR3 is built from 15 residues. CDR1 is SEHNR, CDR2 FQNEAQ, per germline (reference sequence). V lost 4 bases to trimming and J lost 2 bases; unmatched junction nucleotides: 7. DNA for the CDR3: TGTGCCAGCAGCTACCCGCAACAGGGGGCCTACGAGCAGTACTTC. Translating gives CASSYPQQGAYEQYF.

The chain combines TRBV12-3 or TRBV12-4 with TRBJ1-2; D uncertain. The CDR3 runs to 15 residues. Trimming pared 1 base from V and 5 bases from J, leaving 14 bases between. CDR3 protein: CASSLVSDGWYGYTF. The CDR3 DNA reads TGTGCCAGCAGTTTAGTGTCGGATGGTTGGTATGGCTACACCTTC.

This clonotype was picked up many times. J is TRBJ1-1 and V is TRBV7-8; no clear D. Germline V CDR1 and CDR2: SGHVS, FQNEAQ. Trimming cost V 1 base and J 4 bases, with 13 bases left between them. The CDR3 totals 15 residues. This chain's CDR3 is CASSLESGVFTEAFF. The CDR3 region has the DNA TGTGCCAGCAGCTTAGAATCAGGAGTGTTCACTGAAGCTTTCTTT.

The chain couples TRBV10-3 to TRBJ1-6; D is ambiguous. The CDR3 is 13 residues long. V was cut by 1 base and J by 6 bases, with 4 bases left in between. Germline CDR1 ENHRY, CDR2 SYGVKD. The DNA of the CDR3 is TGTGCCATCAGTGAGTTAGGTAATTCACCCCTCCACTTT. It is translated as CAISELGNSPLHF.

This clonotype was seen only a few times. The genes are TRBV4-1 and TRBJ2-3, with 7 bases fitting TRBD1. There are 16 residues in the CDR3. The trim removed 1 base at V and 6 bases at J, leaving 10 bases unmatched. The V gene's germline CDR1 is MGHRA and CDR2 YSYEKL. The CDR3 DNA sequence: TGCGCCAGCAGCCAAGGGAGCGACAGGGATTGGGATACGCAGTATTTT. Its translation is CASSQGSDRDWDTQYF.

This chain connects TRBV20-1 to TRBJ1-4; 9 bases are shared with TRBD1. The trim removed 6 bases at V and 6 bases at J, leaving 8 bases unmatched. CDR3 length: 14 amino acids. Germline lookup yields CDR1 DFQATT and CDR2 SNEGSKA (reference sequence). The CDR3 sequence is CSAQRGQGDEKLFF. DNA of the CDR3: TGCAGTGCCCAAAGGGGACAGGGTGATGAAAAACTGTTTTTT.

CDR3 sequence: CASSYRLAGGPGGQRTTQYF. DNA of the CDR3: TGTGCCAGTAGTTACAGGCTAGCGGGAGGGCCCGGTGGCCAAAGGACTACGCAGTATTTT. This rearrangement joins TRBV19 to TRBJ2-3; 12 bases map to TRBD2. The CDR3 runs to 20 residues. V was pared by 5 bases and J by 8 bases, with 23 bases of the junction left unmatched. Per germline, CDR1 LNHDA and CDR2 SQIVND (reference sequence). Based on the CDR3 plus reference TRBV19 and TRBJ2-3, the full variable domain is DGGITQSPKYLFRKEGQNVTLSCEQNLNHDAMYWYRQDPGQGLRLIYYSQIVNDFQKGDIAEGYSVSREKKESFPLTVTSAQKNPTAFYLCASSYRLAGGPGGQRTTQYFGPGTRLTVL.